These 30 T cell receptor beta chains share one sample of origin, sequenced in a study of cytomegalovirus exposure and HLA in healthy donors. PCR amplification relied on 60 Vbeta primers (plus 13 Jbeta primers). Data came from immunoSEQ multiplex PCR; TCRdb stores just in-frame clones and leaves some out. The sample yields 90,000 to 150,000 clones, more than 70% seen once. Sequencing was carried out using PBMCs. The origin of the receptors is a man aged 50 or older in good health and CMV-seropositive.

This clone was seen a single time. This CDR3 is CASSGDYEAFF. The CDR3 coding sequence is TGTGCCAGCAGTGGGGACTACGAAGCTTTCTTT. The chain carries TRBV13 and TRBJ1-1; D is perhaps TRBD1 (5 bases). The CDR3 spans 11 residues. Germline V lookup: CDR1 PRHDT, CDR2 FYEKMQ (reference sequence). Between the trimmed V and J ends, which lost 6 bases and 8 bases, there was a span of 10 bases.

This clone was detected only a few times. This chain joins TRBV9 and TRBJ2-2; the match to TRBD2 covers 9 bases. V lost 2 bases to trimming and J lost 4 bases; unmatched junction nucleotides: 3. The CDR3 is 15 residues long. Per germline, CDR1 SGDLS and CDR2 YYNGEE. CDR3 DNA sequence: TGTGCCAGCAGCGTTAGCGGGGGATCCACCGGGGAGCTGTTTTTT. The encoded protein is CASSVSGGSTGELFF.

The rearrangement links TRBV28 to TRBJ1-2; TRBD1 aligns across 8 bases. The CDR3 has 14 residues. CDR1 and CDR2 from the germline V gene are MDHEN and SYDVKM. J gave up 1 base and V 5 bases, and 3 bases lay outside the gene matches. The CDR3 DNA reads TGTGCCAGCAGTCAGGGGGCTGGTAACTATGGCTACACCTTC. Translation gives CASSQGAGNYGYTF.

The V and J genes are TRBV6-5 and TRBJ2-3; 16 nucleotides align to TRBD2. Losses at the gene ends were 6 bases for V and 5 bases for J; bases not matched to a gene: 2. The CDR3 totals 15 residues. The V gene's germline CDR1 is MNHEY and CDR2 SVGAGI. CDR3 loop: CASRGTSGRVDTQYF. The CDR3 bases are TGTGCCAGCAGGGGGACTAGCGGGAGGGTAGATACGCAGTATTTT.

The V and J genes are TRBV6-5 and TRBJ2-5, with D perhaps matching TRBD1 (5 bases). Trimming removed 5 bases from V and 0 bases from J, with 13 bases in between. This CDR3 contains 15 residues. Germline CDR1 is MNHEY and CDR2 is SVGAGI. The CDR3: CASSRYSTDQETQYF. CDR3 DNA: TGTGCCAGCAGTCGATATTCGACAGACCAAGAGACCCAGTACTTC.

This chain connects TRBV19 to TRBJ2-6; TRBD1 matches 9 bases. With V trimmed by 7 bases and J by 0 bases, 10 bases remained unmatched. The V gene's germline CDR1 is LNHDA and CDR2 SQIVND (reference sequence). There are 18 residues in the CDR3. The CDR3 loop is CASNPFGTGSSGANVLTF. As DNA, the CDR3 is TGTGCCAGTAACCCGTTTGGGACAGGGAGCTCTGGGGCCAACGTCCTGACTTTC.

This clone was counted a single time. The rearrangement links TRBV2 to TRBJ1-2; D gene ambiguous. This CDR3 has 11 amino acids. From germline, CDR1 is SNHLY and CDR2 FYNNEI. The ends were cut back, 3 bases at V and 5 bases at J, with 4 bases in the middle. The CDR3 reads CASSDSYGYTF. The CDR3 DNA is TGTGCCAGCAGTGACAGTTATGGCTACACCTTC.

The J gene is TRBJ1-6, the V gene TRBV6-1; D ambiguous. CDR1 is MNHNS, CDR2 SASEGT, per germline. The CDR3 length is 13 residues. The V and J ends lost 8 bases and 7 bases respectively, with 12 bases between them. This CDR3 reads CASVNRGNSPLHF. The CDR3 nucleotides read TGTGCCAGCGTAAACCGAGGGAATTCACCCCTCCACTTT.

This chain joins TRBV4-2 and TRBJ2-1, with TRBD2 as a possible D gene (5 bases). The germline CDR1 and CDR2 sequences are LGHNA and YNFKEQ. The CDR3 is 15 residues long. With 2 bases removed from V and 3 bases from J, the gap between germline ends came to 11 bases. This CDR3 reads CASSQRDEGYNEQFF. Written as DNA, the CDR3 is TGTGCCAGCAGCCAACGGGATGAAGGCTACAATGAGCAGTTCTTC.

This clone was seen at least ten times. V usage is TRBV7-2 and J usage is TRBJ2-3; TRBD2 matches at 9 bases. V was pared by 5 bases and J by 4 bases, with 7 bases of the junction left unmatched. The CDR3 extends over 15 amino acids. The germline V gene has CDR1 SGHTA and CDR2 FQGNSA. This CDR3 is CASSLKRGAADTQYF. The DNA for the CDR3 is TGTGCCAGCAGCCTCAAGCGGGGGGCAGCAGATACGCAGTATTTT. The variable domain in full, completed from reference TRBV7-2 and TRBJ2-3, reads GAGVSQSPSNKVTEKGKDVELRCDPISGHTALYWYRQSLGQGLEFLIYFQGNSAPDKSGLPSDRFSAERTGGSVSTLTIQRTQQEDSAVYLCASSLKRGAADTQYFGPGTRLTVL.

The chain links TRBV9 to TRBJ2-1; TRBD2 is a possible D gene (6 bases). Trimming removed 4 bases at V and 1 base at J, with 15 bases between. Germline loops: CDR1 SGDLS, CDR2 YYNGEE. The CDR3 contains 16 residues. The CDR3 sequence: CASSLVGTSSYNEQFF. CDR3 in DNA: TGTGCCAGCAGCCTCGTAGGGACTTCTTCCTACAATGAGCAGTTCTTC.

As DNA, the CDR3 is TGTGCCAGCTCACCACGGGCCGCAACCTCGAACACTGAAGCTTTCTTT. Protein sequence: CASSPRAATSNTEAFF. The V and J genes are TRBV18 and TRBJ1-1; D is uncertain. CDR1 and CDR2 from the germline V gene are KGHSH and LQKENI. Deletions cut 1 base from V and 1 base from J, with 13 bases between. CDR3 length equals 16 residues.

V is TRBV6-1 and J is TRBJ2-1; a possible D gene is TRBD2 (6 bases). This CDR3 contains 13 residues. V lost 9 bases to trimming and J lost 4 bases, with 13 bases between them. CDR1 is MNHNS and CDR2 is SASEGT in the germline V gene. The CDR3 nucleotides are TGTGCCAGTCTGGGAGGACAATACAATGAGCAGTTCTTC. The encoded protein is CASLGGQYNEQFF.

This clone was found once. The rearrangement joins TRBV14 to TRBJ2-3, with 9 positions matching TRBD2. From germline, CDR1 is SGHDN and CDR2 FVKESK. The V gene end was trimmed by 7 bases and the J gene end by 4 bases; junction bases not matched to a gene: 6. The CDR3 loop spans 14 amino acids. The CDR3 nucleotides read TGTGCCAGCAACAAACTAGCGGGCGCAGATACGCAGTATTTT. It yields the protein CASNKLAGADTQYF.

The rearrangement joins TRBV2 to TRBJ2-5; tentatively, D is TRBD1 (6 bases). Germline V gene data show CDR1 as SNHLY and CDR2 as FYNNEI. Trimming took 3 bases from V and 2 from J, leaving 10 bases between them. The CDR3 has 14 residues. CDR3 sequence (DNA): TGTGCCAGCAGTGATGTGGGGGCTCAAGAGACCCAGTACTTC. Encoded protein: CASSDVGAQETQYF.

This clone was observed a handful of times. The chain uses TRBV11-2 and TRBJ2-1; TRBD2 agrees at 8 bases. V was pared by 5 bases and J by 6 bases, with 6 bases of the junction left unmatched. The CDR3 length is 14 residues. Germline V lookup: CDR1 SGHAT, CDR2 FQNNGV. The CDR3 sequence: CASSLDGGANEQFF. CDR3 DNA sequence: TGTGCCAGCAGCCTTGACGGGGGGGCCAATGAGCAGTTCTTC.

The chain is built from TRBV18 and TRBJ1-5; 8 positions match TRBD1. Germline lookup yields CDR1 KGHSH and CDR2 LQKENI. The length of the CDR3 is 17 residues. Trimming took 2 bases from V and 3 from J; bases not matched to a gene: 9. The CDR3 DNA follows: TGTGCCAGCTCACCAGGTCAGGGGGCCCGATCCAATCAGCCCCAGCATTTT. It encodes CASSPGQGARSNQPQHF.

CDR3 region: CASSDSTGGWETQYF. The CDR3 bases are TGCGCCAGCAGTGATTCCACAGGGGGCTGGGAGACCCAGTACTTC. The chain employs TRBV10-1 and TRBJ2-5; 9 positions agree with TRBD1. The CDR3 is 15 amino acids. Germline trimming cut 3 bases from V and 5 bases from J; bases unmatched to any gene: 7. The germline CDR1 and CDR2 sequences are WNHNN and SYGVQD (reference sequence).

The chain uses TRBV18 and TRBJ1-5, with 8 bases lining up with TRBD1. This CDR3 is built from 15 residues. Per germline, CDR1 KGHSH and CDR2 LQKENI. V was clipped by 3 bases and J by 2 bases; unmatched bases: 3. The CDR3 DNA reads TGTGCCAGCTCACCCGGACAGGGTGGCAATCAGCCCCAGCATTTT. Its protein is CASSPGQGGNQPQHF.

This chain uses TRBV11-3 with TRBJ2-1; 10 bases line up with TRBD2. The CDR3 length is 14 residues. The germline gives CDR1 SGHNT, CDR2 YENEEA. Germline trimming cut 1 base from V and 9 bases from J; bases unmatched to any gene: 3. The CDR3 DNA follows: TGTGCCAGCAGCTTAGTAGCGGGGGGCGGTGAGCAGTTCTTC. This encodes CASSLVAGGGEQFF.

The chain joins TRBV15 to TRBJ2-5, with 11 bases fitting TRBD2. TRBJ2-7 matches the DNA end more closely, so the J call is doubtful. The CDR3 totals 14 residues. Germline CDR1 is LNHNV and CDR2 is YYDKDF (reference sequence). The CDR3 loop is CATSTRTSGYEQYF. In nucleotides, the CDR3 is TGTGCCACCAGCACCAGGACTAGCGGGTACGAGCAGTACTTC.

This rearrangement joins TRBV19 to TRBJ1-1; D gene unclear. This CDR3 is built from 14 residues. CDR1 is LNHDA and CDR2 is SQIVND in the germline V gene (reference sequence). Trimming removed 4 bases from V and 4 bases from J, with 13 bases in between. CDR3 region: CASSTARESTEAFF. The CDR3 nucleotides read TGTGCCAGTAGTACAGCGAGGGAGAGCACTGAAGCTTTCTTT.

The rearrangement joins TRBV14 to TRBJ2-7; 11 bases agree with TRBD1. Germline-derived CDR1 and CDR2 are SGHDN and FVKESK. CDR3 length: 15 amino acids. The J segment lost 7 bases and the V segment lost 3 bases, leaving 8 bases of the junction unmatched. CDR3 sequence: CASSQPGQGVVEQYF. The CDR3 DNA sequence: TGTGCCAGCAGCCAGCCGGGACAGGGGGTCGTTGAGCAGTACTTC.

This clone has a single count. CDR3 protein: CASSGTGTGSEKLFF. Here the CDR3 DNA reads TGTGCCAGCAGCGGAACCGGGACAGGGAGTGAAAAACTGTTTTTT. The V and J genes are TRBV5-5 and TRBJ1-4; 9 bases map to TRBD1. CDR3 size: 15 residues. Germline assignment: CDR1 SGHKS and CDR2 YYEKEE (reference sequence). J gave up 7 bases and V 4 bases, and 8 bases lay outside the gene matches.

The rearrangement uses TRBV28 and TRBJ1-2, with D uncertain. Trimming removed 3 bases from V and 3 bases from J, with 17 bases in between. Germline V gene data show CDR1 as MDHEN and CDR2 as SYDVKM. This CDR3 is built from 16 residues. The CDR3 region has the DNA TGTGCCAGCAGTTTTTTGGTTAAGTTGAACTACTATGGCTACACCTTC. Amino acid sequence: CASSFLVKLNYYGYTF.

This chain uses TRBV6-5 with TRBJ1-5, with 9 bases fitting TRBD1. The trim removed 4 bases at V and 5 bases at J, leaving 6 bases unmatched. This CDR3 is built from 15 residues. In germline, CDR1 is MNHEY, CDR2 SVGAGI. CDR3 region: CASSSRQGDYQPQHF. In nucleotides, the CDR3 is TGTGCCAGCAGTTCCCGACAGGGGGATTATCAGCCCCAGCATTTT.

The sample holds a few counts of this clone. This CDR3 reads CASSVDLRDSGNTIYF. In DNA form, the CDR3 reads TGTGCCAGCAGCGTAGATCTCAGGGACTCTGGAAACACCATATATTTT. This sequence joins TRBV9 and TRBJ1-3, with TRBD1 as a possible D gene (5 bases). Trimming shortened V by 0 bases and J by 0 bases, and 10 bases separated the two germline ends. The CDR3 loop spans 16 amino acids. CDR1 is SGDLS and CDR2 is YYNGEE in the germline V gene.

The chain employs TRBV5-1 and TRBJ2-3; D remains ambiguous. V was shortened by 0 bases and J by 9 bases, with 20 bases between the two germline ends. The CDR3 is 16 amino acids. Germline CDR1 and CDR2: SGHRS and YFSETQ. Here the CDR3 reads CASSLERSLLGDTQYF. The CDR3 DNA is TGCGCCAGCAGCTTGGAACGTTCCTTGTTAGGAGACACGCAGTATTTT.

The genes are TRBV7-2 and TRBJ2-7; 7 bases map to TRBD2. The CDR3 consists of 13 residues. Per germline, CDR1 SGHTA and CDR2 FQGNSA. The J segment lost 7 bases and the V segment lost 0 bases, leaving 3 bases of the junction unmatched. The CDR3 loop is CASSLAGGREQYF. CDR3 coding DNA: TGTGCCAGCAGCTTAGCGGGAGGGAGGGAGCAGTACTTC.

The V and J genes are TRBV5-5 and TRBJ2-5; TRBD2 is a possible D gene (6 bases). The length of the CDR3 is 16 residues. Deletions cut 4 bases from V and 2 bases from J, with 18 bases between. Per germline, CDR1 SGHKS and CDR2 YYEKEE (reference sequence). CDR3 DNA sequence: TGTGCCAGCAGCCGTGGGTGGGGGGATAGTCAAGAGACCCAGTACTTC. Residues: CASSRGWGDSQETQYF.